This is a list of T cell receptor beta chains from one sample in a study of cytomegalovirus exposure and HLA in healthy donors. Sequencing used immunoSEQ multiplex PCR; TCRdb keeps in-frame clones, though not all of them. The sample yields about 120,000 clones, around 75% seen once. Source material: PBMCs. The receptor source for this set is a woman in her forties in good health and CMV-seropositive. Both conserved end residues are part of each CDR3. The order of the fields is D gene, J gene, V gene, clone size, CDR3 protein, CDR3 DNA. D genes are given only for firm matches. Some rows have no size entry. The others give once, few or many, or a class for an expanded clone.

d_call: TRBD2
j_call: TRBJ2-1
v_call: TRBV5-8
clone_size: .
cdr3_aa: CASSFHIAGVEQFF
cdr3_nt: TGTGCCAGCAGCTTTCATATAGCGGGAGTCGAGCAGTTCTTC

d_call: TRBD1
j_call: TRBJ2-7
v_call: TRBV6-5
clone_size: .
cdr3_aa: CASSRSRTGYEQYF
cdr3_nt: TGTGCCAGCAGTCGGTCGAGGACAGGTTACGAGCAGTACTTC

d_call: .
j_call: TRBJ2-2
v_call: TRBV28
clone_size: .
cdr3_aa: CASSLGGIGGELFF
cdr3_nt: TGTGCCAGCAGCCTGGGGGGTATCGGCGGGGAGCTGTTTTTT

d_call: .
j_call: TRBJ2-6
v_call: TRBV9
clone_size: .
cdr3_aa: CASSVASSGANVLTF
cdr3_nt: TGTGCCAGCAGCGTAGCCAGTTCTGGGGCCAACGTCCTGACTTTC

d_call: .
j_call: TRBJ2-1
v_call: TRBV5-6
clone_size: .
cdr3_aa: CASSLGMLGGDPYNEQFF
cdr3_nt: TGTGCCAGCAGCTTGGGCATGCTCGGGGGTGACCCCTACAATGAGCAGTTCTTC

d_call: .
j_call: TRBJ1-5
v_call: TRBV15
clone_size: .
cdr3_aa: CATTAGGTSNQPQHF
cdr3_nt: TGTGCCACCACCGCCGGAGGCACTAGCAATCAGCCCCAGCATTTT

d_call: .
j_call: TRBJ2-4
v_call: TRBV28
clone_size: .
cdr3_aa: CASRDSSTNIQYF
cdr3_nt: TGTGCCAGCAGGGACAGTTCGACAAACATTCAGTACTTC

d_call: .
j_call: TRBJ2-7
v_call: TRBV9
clone_size: .
cdr3_aa: CASSVDHAGEQYF
cdr3_nt: TGTGCCAGCAGCGTAGACCATGCGGGGGAGCAGTACTTC

d_call: TRBD1
j_call: TRBJ2-7
v_call: TRBV29-1
clone_size: once
cdr3_aa: CSGGQGSYEQYF
cdr3_nt: TGCAGCGGCGGACAGGGCTCCTACGAGCAGTACTTC

d_call: .
j_call: TRBJ1-2
v_call: TRBV6-5
clone_size: .
cdr3_aa: CASQQEGSRF
cdr3_nt: TGTGCCAGTCAACAGGAGGGCAGCCGCTTC

d_call: TRBD1
j_call: TRBJ1-2
v_call: TRBV13
clone_size: .
cdr3_aa: CASSSGQGNYGYTF
cdr3_nt: TGTGCCAGCAGCTCGGGACAGGGGAACTATGGCTACACCTTC

d_call: .
j_call: TRBJ1-2
v_call: TRBV7-2
clone_size: .
cdr3_aa: CASSRPTANYGYTF
cdr3_nt: TGTGCCAGCAGTCGCCCGACAGCGAACTATGGCTACACCTTC

d_call: TRBD1
j_call: TRBJ1-1
v_call: TRBV9
clone_size: few
cdr3_aa: CASSVDGTGIPEAFF
cdr3_nt: TGTGCCAGCAGCGTAGATGGGACAGGGATACCTGAAGCTTTCTTT

d_call: .
j_call: TRBJ1-1
v_call: TRBV15
clone_size: few
cdr3_aa: CATSRERVIGTEAFF
cdr3_nt: TGTGCCACCAGCAGAGAACGGGTTATAGGCACTGAAGCTTTCTTT

d_call: .
j_call: TRBJ2-5
v_call: TRBV29-1
clone_size: .
cdr3_aa: CSVGGLAGIQETQYF
cdr3_nt: TGCAGCGTGGGGGGGCTAGCAGGTATCCAAGAGACCCAGTACTTC

d_call: .
j_call: TRBJ2-5
v_call: TRBV6-5
clone_size: .
cdr3_aa: CASSYSTRVKETQYF
cdr3_nt: TGTGCCAGCAGTTACTCGACTCGGGTGAAAGAGACCCAGTACTTC

d_call: .
j_call: TRBJ1-1
v_call: TRBV7-9
clone_size: .
cdr3_aa: CASSFIFPPNEEAFF
cdr3_nt: TGTGCCAGCAGCTTCATCTTCCCCCCCAATGAGGAAGCTTTCTTT